This note documents a single TCR beta chain sequence. Its matching antigen is unknown. This entry belongs to a study of shared clonotypes between healthy human individuals. Original handling: In the immunoSEQ data, sequences were junction-only and lacked quality scores, so filtering differed. Libraries were prepared by immunoSEQ multiplex PCR; TCRdb keeps only in-frame clonotypes and omits some of them. From that table come the V and J calls and clone size; the DNA was used to work out D and trimming. The sample shows approximately 940,000 clones, around three quarters of them seen only once. Naive CD45RA+ and memory CD45RA-negative subsets were split from CD4+ cells. The study, taken as a whole, reports: Donors were few, which limited the genetic and exposure-history diversity represented.

Trimming took 2 bases from V and 4 from J; bases not matched to a gene: 7. CDR1 is MNHEY, CDR2 SVGAGI, per germline. CDR3 length: 16 amino acids. J is TRBJ2-3 and V is TRBV6-5, with 9 bases lining up with TRBD2. This clonotype was sampled from a young man in good health. The sample consisted of memory CD4+ T cells sorted from blood. Stated subset: CD45RA-negative fraction. CDR3 loop: CASSYGSGSFPDTQYF. DNA for the CDR3: TGTGCCAGCAGTTACGGTAGCGGGAGCTTCCCAGATACGCAGTATTTT.